The TCR beta chain described here comes from a study of T cell changes during pregnancy in multiple sclerosis. By proportion, this clone is medium-sized. Data came from immunoSEQ multiplex PCR; TCRdb stores just in-frame clones and leaves some out. The table shows 20,000 to 25,000 clones, with 70% to 90% occurring only once. Looked up from germline, CDR1 is MDHEN and CDR2 is SYDVKM. Trimming stripped 2 bases from V and 4 bases from J, with 8 bases between. The length of the CDR3 is 13 residues. This receptor was obtained from a female donor in good health, enrolled as a control in a pregnancy study. Source: CD8+ T cells from peripheral blood mononuclear cells, taken in the first trimester of pregnancy. The rearrangement uses TRBV28 and TRBJ1-1; D perhaps matches TRBD1 (6 bases). The CDR3 bases are TGTGCCAGCAGTTTAGCAGGGGTCACTGAAGCTTTCTTT. This sequence encodes CASSLAGVTEAFF.